The subject of this entry is one TCR beta chain. The antigen is unknown. The entry originates in a study of cytomegalovirus exposure and HLA in healthy donors. Findings and limits, study-wide: Later analysis showed TCR association rates varying by HLA locus, highest for DRB1 and lowest for HLA-C. In terms of immune exposure information, only CMV serostatus was available. TCR beta V segments were, for the most part, productive about 87% or about 30% of the time in an earlier analysis. Researchers reported that three CMV-associated chains were confirmed in vitro as CMV antigen-specific.

The PCR employed 60 Vbeta primers together with 13 Jbeta primers. Sequencing used immunoSEQ multiplex PCR; TCRdb keeps in-frame clones, though not all of them. In the table there are 150,000 to 200,000 clones, around 77% of which are singletons. CDR1 LNHDA and CDR2 SQIVND come from the germline V gene (reference sequence). The V and J ends lost 7 bases and 0 bases, in that order; junction bases with no gene match: 8. The CDR3 has 16 amino acids. The chain uses TRBV19 and TRBJ1-4; 7 bases match TRBD1. The sample comprised PBMCs. The TCR comes from a female donor in good health and CMV-seronegative. The DNA for the CDR3 is TGTGCCAGTACCGGACAGGATTATGCAACTAATGAAAAACTGTTTTTT. Its protein product is CASTGQDYATNEKLFF.